Each of the 11 T cell receptor beta chains below was sequenced from the same sample in a study of blood T cells in healthy people across ages. PCR was performed a second time for about 6 to 12 cycles using a sample-barcoded 5' primer and a J-beta primer mix. TCRdb re-called the 5' RACE reads with MiXCR, one entry per CDR3 protein. The sample has some 710,000 distinct CDR3 sequences; 46% are singletons. The sample consisted of blood. The receptors derive from an elderly man in good health.

This clonotype was counted only a few times. The genes are TRBV12-3 or TRBV12-4 and TRBJ1-2; D not certain. The V gene lost 2 bases and the J gene lost 13 bases, with 14 bases spanning the gap. The CDR3 contains 12 residues. The CDR3 loop is CASSLSAVVFTF. In DNA, the CDR3 is TGTGCCAGCAGTTTATCGGCAGTTGTTTTCACCTTC.

The chain carries TRBV4-3 and TRBJ2-1, with D uncertain. This CDR3 is built from 15 residues. V was shortened by 4 bases and J by 0 bases, with 10 bases between the two germline ends. Germline loops: CDR1 LGHNA, CDR2 YSLEER. CDR3: CASSPRVDSYNEQFF. CDR3 sequence (DNA): TGCGCCAGCAGCCCTCGCGTGGACTCCTACAATGAGCAGTTCTTC.

This clonotype was seen at least ten times. V gene TRBV12-3 or TRBV12-4 combines with J gene TRBJ2-7; 7 bases line up with TRBD2. CDR3 size: 16 residues. V was clipped by 2 bases and J by 3 bases; unmatched bases: 10. CDR3 coding DNA: TGTGCCAGCAGTTTAAGTTTAGGGCCGGGGGGCTACGAGCAGTACTTC. Translating it yields CASSLSLGPGGYEQYF.

This clonotype was detected many times. This chain joins TRBV7-2 and TRBJ2-5; D might be TRBD2 (5 bases). V lost 6 bases and J lost 7, with 9 bases in between. From germline, CDR1 is SGHTA and CDR2 FQGNSA. The CDR3 spans 11 residues. CDR3 DNA sequence: TGTGCCAGCAGTAGTCTAGCGACCCAGTACTTC. It specifies CASSSLATQYF.

This chain connects TRBV7-3 to TRBJ2-1, with 7 nucleotides matching TRBD2. V was pared by 4 bases and J by 9 bases, with 12 bases of the junction left unmatched. The CDR3 is 15 residues long. Germline CDR1 reads SGHTA; CDR2 reads FQGTGA. CDR3 region: CASSWDGGSKTEQFF. The CDR3 DNA reads as TGTGCCAGCAGCTGGGACGGCGGGAGTAAGACTGAGCAGTTCTTC.

J is TRBJ2-5 and V is TRBV7-2; D perhaps matches TRBD1 (5 bases). This CDR3 has 16 residues. Germline CDR1 is SGHTA and CDR2 is FQGNSA. Trimming took 2 bases from V and 2 from J, leaving 15 bases between them. This CDR3 is CASSLLGPTIQETQYF. The CDR3 coding sequence is TGTGCCAGCAGCTTATTGGGGCCGACCATACAAGAGACCCAGTACTTC. Full variable domain (outside the CDR3, taken from reference TRBV7-2 and TRBJ2-5): GAGVSQSPSNKVTEKGKDVELRCDPISGHTALYWYRQSLGQGLEFLIYFQGNSAPDKSGLPSDRFSAERTGGSVSTLTIQRTQQEDSAVYLCASSLLGPTIQETQYFGPGTRLLVL.

This chain uses TRBV29-1 with TRBJ1-2; a possible D gene is TRBD1 (5 bases). Trimming took 4 bases from V and 4 from J, leaving 7 bases between them. Looked up from germline, CDR1 is SQVTM and CDR2 is ANQGSEA. This CDR3 spans 11 amino acids. The CDR3 here is CSVGQIYGYTF. CDR3 nucleotides: TGCAGCGTTGGACAGATCTATGGCTACACCTTC. Full variable domain (missing parts from reference TRBV29-1 and TRBJ1-2): SAVISQKPSRDICQRGTSLTIQCQVDSQVTMMFWYRQQPGQSLTLIATANQGSEATYESGFVIDKFPISRPNLTFSTLTVSNMSPEDSSIYLCSVGQIYGYTFGSGTRLTVV.

There are a few counts of this clonotype. The chain links TRBV24-1 to TRBJ2-3, with TRBD1 matching over 7 bases. V lost 2 bases, J lost 1 base, and 5 bases stayed unmatched. CDR3 length: 16 amino acids. Germline CDR1 KGHDR, CDR2 SFDVKD. CDR3 sequence (DNA): TGTGCCACCAGTGATTCGACAGGGATGGGCACAGATACGCAGTATTTT. It is translated as CATSDSTGMGTDTQYF.

The chain couples TRBV9 to TRBJ1-1; D unclear. CDR3 length: 15 residues. V lost 4 bases, J lost 3 bases, and 16 bases lay in between. Germline V gene data show CDR1 as SGDLS and CDR2 as YYNGEE. This CDR3 is CASSPALGTYTEAFF. CDR3 DNA: TGTGCCAGCAGCCCGGCCCTGGGCACCTACACTGAAGCTTTCTTT. Complete variable domain (other parts from reference TRBV9 and TRBJ1-1): DSGVTQTPKHLITATGQRVTLRCSPRSGDLSVYWYQQSLDQGLQFLIQYYNGEERAKGNILERFSAQQFPDLHSELNLSSLELGDSALYFCASSPALGTYTEAFFGQGTRLTVV.

This clonotype has only a few counts. The genes are TRBV3-1 and TRBJ2-7; the match to TRBD2 covers 10 bases. This CDR3 is 15 amino acids long. Germline V gene sequence: CDR1 LGHDT, CDR2 YNNKEL (reference sequence). The V gene end was trimmed by 2 bases and the J gene end by 4 bases; junction bases not matched to a gene: 5. In nucleotides, the CDR3 is TGTGCCAGCAGCCAACGGCTAGCGGGAGTGTACGAGCAGTACTTC. Encoded protein: CASSQRLAGVYEQYF.

Worth noting for this clonotype: A much larger clonotype is one base distant, so this may be a read error. The chain uses TRBV20-1 and TRBJ2-7; D possibly matches TRBD1 or TRBD2 (5 bases each). Germline V lookup: CDR1 DFQATT, CDR2 SNEGSKA (reference sequence). V lost 5 bases and J 9 bases, leaving 20 bases between the germline ends. The CDR3 is 13 residues long. CDR3: CSAYGDRILGQYF. DNA for the CDR3: TGCAGTGCTTACGGGGACCGCATTTTAGGGCAGTACTTC.